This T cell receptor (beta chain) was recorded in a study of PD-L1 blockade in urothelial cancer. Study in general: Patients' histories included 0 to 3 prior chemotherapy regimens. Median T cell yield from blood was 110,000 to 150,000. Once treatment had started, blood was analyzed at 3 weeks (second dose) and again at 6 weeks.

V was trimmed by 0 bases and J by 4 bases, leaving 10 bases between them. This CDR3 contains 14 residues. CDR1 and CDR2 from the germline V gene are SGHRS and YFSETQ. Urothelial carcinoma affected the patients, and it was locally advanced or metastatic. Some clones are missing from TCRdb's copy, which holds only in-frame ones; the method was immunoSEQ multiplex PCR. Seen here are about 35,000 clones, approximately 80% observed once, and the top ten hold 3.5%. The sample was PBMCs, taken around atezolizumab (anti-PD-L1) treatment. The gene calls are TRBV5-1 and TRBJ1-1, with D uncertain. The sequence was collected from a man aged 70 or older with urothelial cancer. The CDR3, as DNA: TGCGCCAGCAGCTTGGGACAAACCAGCACTGAAGCTTTCTTT. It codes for CASSLGQTSTEAFF.